These 27 T cell receptor beta chains share one sample of origin, sequenced in a study of blood T cell repertoires in COVID-19. Profiled with immunoSEQ multiplex PCR; TCRdb holds only in-frame clones, not every one. The sample carries tens of thousands of clones, about 83% recorded once. The sequencing input was peripheral blood. Receptor source: a woman in her 70s with acute or convalescent COVID-19.

The rearrangement joins TRBV9 to TRBJ2-3; the D is unclear. The V and J ends lost 0 bases and 3 bases respectively, with 8 bases between them. Germline CDR1 reads SGDLS; CDR2 reads YYNGEE. This CDR3 has 14 residues. The CDR3 here is CASSVDFRTDTQYF. In DNA, the CDR3 is TGTGCCAGCAGCGTAGACTTCAGGACAGATACGCAGTATTTT. The whole variable domain, filled in from reference TRBV9 and TRBJ2-3, reads DSGVTQTPKHLITATGQRVTLRCSPRSGDLSVYWYQQSLDQGLQFLIQYYNGEERAKGNILERFSAQQFPDLHSELNLSSLELGDSALYFCASSVDFRTDTQYFGPGTRLTVL.

The rearrangement links TRBV6-5 to TRBJ1-5, with TRBD1 as a possible D gene (5 bases). V gave up 5 bases and J gave up 3 bases, with 8 bases separating them. There are 13 residues in the CDR3. Germline values: CDR1 MNHEY, CDR2 SVGAGI. CDR3 DNA sequence: TGTGCCAGCAGTAGCAGGGACAATCAGCCCCAGCATTTT. It is translated as CASSSRDNQPQHF.

The gene calls are TRBV2 and TRBJ2-2; tentative D call: TRBD1 (5 bases). The CDR3 is made up of 16 amino acids. V was cut by 4 bases and J by 1 base, with 13 bases left in between. The germline CDR1 and CDR2 sequences are SNHLY and FYNNEI. In DNA, the CDR3 is TGTGCCAGCAGTGTGGGCAGGGTAGGGAACACCGGGGAGCTGTTTTTT. Amino acid sequence: CASSVGRVGNTGELFF. Variable domain in full (rest from reference TRBV2 and TRBJ2-2): EPEVTQTPSHQVTQMGQEVILRCVPISNHLYFYWYRQILGQKVEFLVSFYNNEISEKSEIFDDQFSVERPDGSNFTLKIRSTKLEDSAMYFCASSVGRVGNTGELFFGEGSRLTVL.

This clone was recorded once. The chain recombines TRBV5-4 with TRBJ1-6; 9 bases fit TRBD1. Germline CDR1 SGHNT, CDR2 YYREEE (reference sequence). The CDR3 runs to 16 residues. V lost 4 bases, J lost 14 bases, and 16 bases stayed unmatched. The DNA for the CDR3 is TGTGCCAGCAGCGGTACGACCGGGACAGGGAGTCGGTCCCTCCACTTT. Translated, it gives CASSGTTGTGSRSLHF. Drawing the rest from reference TRBV5-4 and TRBJ1-6, the complete variable domain is ETGVTQSPTHLIKTRGQQVTLRCSSQSGHNTVSWYQQALGQGPQFIFQYYREEENGRGNFPPRFSGLQFPNYSSELNVNALELDDSALYLCASSGTTGTGSRSLHFGNGTRLTVT.

The rearrangement joins TRBV7-8 to TRBJ2-3; the match to TRBD1 covers 10 bases. Trimming removed 8 bases from V and 3 bases from J; junction bases left unmatched: 5. There are 14 residues in the CDR3. Germline lookup yields CDR1 SGHVS and CDR2 FQNEAQ. DNA of the CDR3: TGTGCCAGCCTGTTGGACAGGGGGACAGATACGCAGTATTTT. Its protein product is CASLLDRGTDTQYF.

The gene calls are TRBV3-1 (or the pseudogene TRBV3-2) and TRBJ1-2; weak D call: TRBD1 (5 bases). The germline V gene encodes CDR1 LGHDT and CDR2 YNNKEL (reference sequence). This CDR3 has 14 amino acids. V was trimmed by 8 bases and J by 6 bases, leaving 19 bases between them. CDR3 nucleotides: TGTGCCAGCTCTTCGGCAGGGTGGCTGCATGGCTACACCTTC. It is translated as CASSSAGWLHGYTF.

This rearrangement joins TRBV4-1 to TRBJ1-3, with D maybe TRBD1 (5 bases). CDR3 length: 19 residues. V gave up 0 bases and J gave up 0 bases, with 18 bases separating them. Germline V gene sequence: CDR1 MGHRA, CDR2 YSYEKL. CDR3 region: CASSQDTGRMASSGNTIYF. CDR3 DNA: TGCGCCAGCAGCCAAGATACAGGACGTATGGCAAGCTCTGGAAACACCATATATTTT.

The chain is built from TRBV28 and TRBJ1-5; TRBD1 agrees at 7 bases. In germline, CDR1 is MDHEN, CDR2 SYDVKM. V dropped 6 bases and J dropped 4; count of bases not matched to a gene: 9. The CDR3 is 15 amino acids. The CDR3 DNA follows: TGTGCCAGCAGAAAACCGGGACAGTCTAATCAGCCCCAGCATTTT. This sequence encodes CASRKPGQSNQPQHF.

Worth noting for this clone: One junction end disagrees with the germline gene, perhaps due to a read error. This rearrangement joins TRBV11-3 to TRBJ1-3, with 7 bases that match TRBD1. Per germline, CDR1 SGHNT and CDR2 YENEEA. The CDR3 extends over 15 amino acids. CDR3 amino acids: CASSLDRAAGNTIYF. In DNA form, the CDR3 reads TGTGCCAGCAGCCTAGACAGGGCCGCTGGAAACACCATATATTTT.

V usage is TRBV7-8 and J usage is TRBJ2-4; 13 nucleotides agree with TRBD2. The CDR3 sequence is 17 residues long. With V trimmed by 2 bases and J by 10 bases, 11 bases remained unmatched. The V gene's germline CDR1 is SGHVS and CDR2 FQNEAQ. The CDR3 sequence is CASSLLRTSGSWGIQYF. The DNA for the CDR3 is TGTGCCAGCAGCTTACTCCGGACTAGCGGGAGTTGGGGGATTCAGTACTTC.

The rearrangement joins TRBV28 to TRBJ1-2, with TRBD1 matching 8 bases. The CDR3 extends over 17 amino acids. From germline, CDR1 is MDHEN and CDR2 SYDVKM. V dropped 8 bases and J dropped 4; count of bases not matched to a gene: 18. CDR3 sequence reads: CASCLPGQVPPAYGYTF. Written as DNA, the CDR3 is TGTGCCAGCTGCTTACCGGGACAGGTACCCCCGGCCTATGGCTACACCTTC.

The chain couples TRBV19 to TRBJ1-5; D perhaps matches TRBD1 (5 bases). Trimming took off 6 bases at V and 0 bases at J, with 6 bases between the two ends. This CDR3 has 13 residues. Germline V gene lookup returns CDR1 LNHDA and CDR2 SQIVND (reference sequence). This CDR3 is CASRDISNQPQHF. The CDR3 bases are TGTGCCAGTAGGGACATTAGCAATCAGCCCCAGCATTTT.

The chain has TRBV5-1 and TRBJ2-3; tentatively, D is TRBD2 (6 bases). Per the germline V gene, CDR1 is SGHRS and CDR2 is YFSETQ. The germline V and J ends were trimmed by 4 bases and 2 bases, with 14 bases remaining between them. This CDR3 spans 15 amino acids. The CDR3: CASSALAAPTDTQYF. For the CDR3, the DNA is TGCGCCAGCAGCGCGTTAGCGGCCCCCACAGATACGCAGTATTTT. The full variable domain, completed using reference TRBV5-1 and TRBJ2-3, is KAGVTQTPRYLIKTRGQQVTLSCSPISGHRSVSWYQQTPGQGLQFLFEYFSETQRNKGNFPGRFSGRQFSNSRSEMNVSTLELGDSALYLCASSALAAPTDTQYFGPGTRLTVL.

The V gene is TRBV7-2, the J gene TRBJ2-3; 7 positions agree with TRBD2. With V trimmed by 5 bases and J by 4 bases, 9 bases remained unmatched. The V gene's germline CDR1 is SGHTA and CDR2 FQGNSA. CDR3 length equals 15 residues. The CDR3 sequence is CASSPRLALPDTQYF. DNA of the CDR3: TGTGCCAGCAGCCCCCGACTAGCTTTGCCAGATACGCAGTATTTT.

V gene TRBV6-1 combines with J gene TRBJ2-4; 10 bases align to TRBD1. J gave up 6 bases and V 1 base, and 9 bases lay outside the gene matches. The CDR3 loop spans 17 amino acids. From germline, CDR1 is MNHNS and CDR2 SASEGT. CDR3 amino acids: CASSEETGGGNRNIQYF. CDR3 coding DNA: TGTGCCAGCAGTGAAGAGACAGGGGGCGGGAATCGAAACATTCAGTACTTC.

The chain employs TRBV5-1 and TRBJ2-5; tentative D call: TRBD2 (5 bases). The germline CDR1 and CDR2 sequences are SGHRS and YFSETQ. Trimming took 0 bases from V and 2 from J, leaving 14 bases between them. The CDR3 has 16 amino acids. The chain's CDR3 is CASSLEIRGPQETQYF. The CDR3 region has the DNA TGCGCCAGCAGCTTGGAAATTCGAGGGCCTCAAGAGACCCAGTACTTC.

J is TRBJ1-4 and V is TRBV11-3; the match to TRBD1 covers 7 bases. Germline CDR1 SGHNT, CDR2 YENEEA. This CDR3 has 15 residues. The junction had 10 bases not matched to a gene; V was cut back by 5 bases and J by 7 bases. CDR3 region: CASSPLRGGTEKLFF. The CDR3 bases are TGTGCCAGCAGCCCCCTCCGAGGGGGCACTGAAAAACTGTTTTTT.

V usage is TRBV29-1 and J usage is TRBJ1-1, with 7 bases identical to TRBD1. CDR3 length equals 13 residues. J was trimmed by 1 base and V by 6 bases; bases with no gene match: 5. Per germline, CDR1 SQVTM and CDR2 ANQGSEA. The CDR3 spells CSVSGGGNTEAFF. The CDR3 nucleotides are TGCAGCGTATCAGGGGGAGGGAACACTGAAGCTTTCTTT.

This chain joins TRBV2 and TRBJ2-3, with D perhaps TRBD1 (6 bases). Trimming stripped 3 bases from V and 4 bases from J, with 11 bases between. The CDR3 extends over 14 amino acids. Per germline, CDR1 SNHLY and CDR2 FYNNEI. The CDR3 is CASSDRGNADTQYF. The DNA for the CDR3 is TGTGCCAGCAGTGACAGGGGTAACGCAGATACGCAGTATTTT.

The V gene is TRBV2, the J gene TRBJ1-2; 8 bases fit TRBD1. V was pared by 9 bases and J by 3 bases, with 6 bases of the junction left unmatched. The V gene's germline CDR1 is SNHLY and CDR2 FYNNEI. The CDR3 length is 13 residues. CDR3 amino acids: CARTGGEDYGYTF. CDR3 sequence (DNA): TGTGCCAGAACAGGGGGGGAGGACTATGGCTACACCTTC.

This clone occurred once. The gene calls are TRBV27 and TRBJ1-2; the match to TRBD1 covers 12 bases. There are 15 residues in the CDR3. V lost 4 bases, J lost 7 bases, and 7 bases stayed unmatched. Germline V gives CDR1 MNHEY, CDR2 SMNVEV (reference sequence). As DNA, the CDR3 is TGTGCCAGCAGTTCCCGGGACAGGGGGCAATTTGGCTACACCTTC. Its protein is CASSSRDRGQFGYTF.

The chain is built from TRBV6-5 and TRBJ1-1, with TRBD1 as a possible D gene (5 bases). CDR3 length: 14 residues. Per the germline V gene, CDR1 is MNHEY and CDR2 is SVGAGI. Trimming shortened V by 6 bases and J by 1 base, and 12 bases separated the two germline ends. For the CDR3, the DNA is TGTGCCAGCAGACGACTCACAGGGAACACTGAAGCTTTCTTT. Protein: CASRRLTGNTEAFF.

The chain joins TRBV9 to TRBJ2-3; no definite D call. The CDR3 is 12 residues long. V lost 0 bases, J lost 4 bases, and 3 bases lay in between. Per germline, CDR1 SGDLS and CDR2 YYNGEE. The CDR3: CASSVAADTQYF. DNA for the CDR3: TGTGCCAGCAGCGTAGCAGCAGATACGCAGTATTTT. Using reference TRBV9 and TRBJ2-3 for the parts outside the CDR3, the full variable domain is DSGVTQTPKHLITATGQRVTLRCSPRSGDLSVYWYQQSLDQGLQFLIQYYNGEERAKGNILERFSAQQFPDLHSELNLSSLELGDSALYFCASSVAADTQYFGPGTRLTVL.

This clone was seen only once. The chain employs TRBV28 and TRBJ2-1; TRBD2 agrees at 15 bases. The CDR3 loop spans 15 amino acids. J was trimmed by 7 bases and V by 6 bases; bases with no gene match: 4. CDR1 MDHEN and CDR2 SYDVKM come from the germline V gene. CDR3 bases: TGTGCCAGCAGGGGACTAGCGGGGGGACAGAATGAGCAGTTCTTC. It codes for CASRGLAGGQNEQFF.

V and J are TRBV11-2 and TRBJ2-5; 11 nucleotides line up with TRBD2. The V gene end was trimmed by 5 bases and the J gene end by 4 bases; junction bases not matched to a gene: 6. Germline values: CDR1 SGHAT, CDR2 FQNNGV. The CDR3 loop spans 15 amino acids. CDR3 nucleotides: TGTGCCAGCAGCCTTAGCGGGAGGGTAAGAGAGACCCAGTACTTC. It specifies CASSLSGRVRETQYF.

The genes are TRBV5-8 and TRBJ1-2; D possibly corresponds to TRBD1 (5 bases). V lost 1 base and J lost 12, with 13 bases in between. CDR3 length: 12 amino acids. Germline V lookup: CDR1 SGHTS, CDR2 YDEGEE. CDR3 DNA sequence: TGTGCCAGCAGCTTGAAGACAGCCATTAACACCTTC. Translating gives CASSLKTAINTF.

V is TRBV5-1 and J is TRBJ1-1; a possible D gene is TRBD1 (6 bases). CDR1 and CDR2 from the germline V gene are SGHRS and YFSETQ. This CDR3 comprises 17 residues. V was pared by 3 bases and J by 0 bases, with 18 bases between. This CDR3 reads CASSSFYNRALNTEAFF. In nucleotides, the CDR3 is TGCGCCAGCAGCTCCTTCTACAACAGGGCGCTGAACACTGAAGCTTTCTTT.